These 8 T cell receptor beta chains were all obtained from the same sample, sequenced in a study of vaccination and CD4 T cells after COVID-19. Oncomine TCR Beta short-read sequencing was applied to DNA from cultured CD4+ T cells. TCRdb redid the calling of the PCR reads with MiXCR, one entry per CDR3 protein. The sample holds 5,000 to 8,000 distinct CDR3 sequences; around 18% are singletons and the top ten take around 21%. The treatment: approximately nine-day PBMC culture with coronavirus spike peptide pools or control peptides (ViraFEST assay). These receptors are not linked to any known antigen. What was sequenced was CD4+ T cells from blood, cultured in vitro. The source of these receptors is a human donor who had recovered from COVID-19.

This clonotype was counted only a few times. At one end, the junction sequence differs from germline, possibly due to a read error. The genes are TRBV18 and TRBJ2-1; 12 nucleotides match TRBD2. Germline-derived CDR1 and CDR2 are KGHSH and LQKENI. The CDR3 covers 15 residues. The CDR3 spells CASSPLAGGSDEQFF. The CDR3 DNA follows: TGTGCCAGCTCTCCACTAGCGGGAGGTTCGGATGAGCAGTTCTTC.

This clonotype is large within its sample. V is TRBV10-3 and J is TRBJ2-3, with 8 bases aligning to TRBD2. Germline CDR1 ENHRY, CDR2 SYGVKD. The CDR3 sequence is 13 residues long. The ends lost 6 bases at V and 5 bases at J; junction bases unmatched: 4. CDR3 nucleotide sequence: TGTGCCATCAGCGGGGGGGCGGGAGATACGCAGTATTTT. It codes for CAISGGAGDTQYF.

The chain has TRBV24-1 and TRBJ1-2; a weak D match, TRBD1 (5 bases). This CDR3 spans 14 amino acids. CDR1 and CDR2 from the germline V gene are KGHDR and SFDVKD. Trimming shortened V by 3 bases and J by 1 base, and 8 bases separated the two germline ends. The CDR3 nucleotides are TGTGCCACCAGTGATAAGGGACGTAACTATGGCTACACCTTC. Its protein is CATSDKGRNYGYTF.

J is TRBJ2-1 and V is TRBV24-1; 7 bases agree with TRBD2. This CDR3 is built from 18 residues. V shed 3 bases and J 4 bases; nucleotides not matched to a gene: 14. Germline V gene data show CDR1 as KGHDR and CDR2 as SFDVKD. The CDR3 spells CATSDPGDGGKGYNEQFF. As DNA, the CDR3 is TGTGCCACCAGTGATCCAGGCGACGGGGGGAAGGGATACAATGAGCAGTTCTTC.

This chain joins TRBV3-1 and TRBJ1-6, with TRBD1 matching 8 bases. The CDR3 has 15 residues. Germline V lookup: CDR1 LGHDT, CDR2 YNNKEL (reference sequence). The trim removed 0 bases at V and 10 bases at J, leaving 5 bases unmatched. The CDR3 DNA follows: TGTGCCAGCAGCCAAGAGACAGGGGCAGGATCACCCCTCCACTTT. Its translation is CASSQETGAGSPLHF.

The V gene is TRBV28, the J gene TRBJ2-1; 7 bases are shared with TRBD2. Germline V lookup: CDR1 MDHEN, CDR2 SYDVKM. This CDR3 is built from 16 residues. The V segment lost 4 bases and the J segment 4 bases; nucleotides outside the gene matches: 10. The CDR3 spells CASSSVGGSFYNEQFF. For the CDR3, the DNA is TGTGCCAGCAGTTCCGTTGGCGGGAGCTTTTACAATGAGCAGTTCTTC.

The J gene is TRBJ1-2, the V gene TRBV2, with D uncertain. The CDR3 has 16 amino acids. Germline CDR1 SNHLY, CDR2 FYNNEI. Trimming took 4 bases from V and 1 from J, leaving 16 bases between them. The CDR3 DNA sequence: TGTGCCAGCAGTGTTCGCGGGGAAGGCGGTAACTATGGCTACACCTTC. The encoded protein is CASSVRGEGGNYGYTF. The whole variable domain, filled in from reference TRBV2 and TRBJ1-2, reads EPEVTQTPSHQVTQMGQEVILRCVPISNHLYFYWYRQILGQKVEFLVSFYNNEISEKSEIFDDQFSVERPDGSNFTLKIRSTKLEDSAMYFCASSVRGEGGNYGYTFGSGTRLTVV.

The chain couples TRBV5-1 to TRBJ2-5; tentatively, D is TRBD1 or TRBD2 (5 bases each). V was clipped by 0 bases and J by 4 bases, with 13 bases between them. The CDR3 contains 15 residues. Germline lookup yields CDR1 SGHRS and CDR2 YFSETQ. CDR3 sequence reads: CASSLGGTSLETQYF. The CDR3 region has the DNA TGCGCCAGCAGCTTGGGGGGGACGTCTCTAGAGACCCAGTACTTC.